A single sample is the source of the 7 T cell receptor beta chains below, sequenced in a study of CD8+ T cells in alopecia areata. Indicated treatment: oral pan-JAK inhibitor, 5-10 mg twice daily. Reverse transcription of extracted RNA yielded cDNA, which provided the sequencing template. Clones were sequenced by immunoSEQ multiplex PCR, and TCRdb holds only the in-frame ones, with some missing. This table holds 75,000 to 100,000 clones, about three quarters found once. The sample was CD8+ T cells sorted from blood, taken around week 42, from a patient treated with tofacitinib. The receptor source for this set is a human donor with alopecia areata.

This chain connects TRBV4-3 to TRBJ2-7, with 8 bases that match TRBD1. Germline loops: CDR1 LGHNA, CDR2 YSLEER. The length of the CDR3 is 15 residues. With V trimmed by 1 base and J by 1 base, 3 bases remained unmatched. The CDR3 reads CASSQGTGLSYEQYF. The CDR3 nucleotides are TGCGCCAGCAGCCAAGGGACAGGGCTTTCCTACGAGCAGTACTTC.

This clone was recorded once. This chain connects TRBV15 to TRBJ2-7; D remains unclear. Germline V CDR1 and CDR2: LNHNV, YYDKDF (reference sequence). V shed 8 bases and J shed 4 bases, with 6 bases lying between them. This CDR3 is built from 10 residues. The CDR3 region is CATSPYEQYF. The CDR3 DNA sequence: TGTGCCACCTCTCCTTACGAGCAGTACTTC.

The V and J genes are TRBV2 and TRBJ2-3; possibly TRBD2 for D (7 bases). Trimming stripped 6 bases from V and 5 bases from J, with 24 bases between. The CDR3 runs to 17 residues. Per the germline V gene, CDR1 is SNHLY and CDR2 is FYNNEI. The CDR3 is CASSQRGAGILGDTQYF. The DNA for the CDR3 is TGTGCCAGCAGCCAACGGGGGGCGGGTATTCTCGGAGATACGCAGTATTTT.

This rearrangement joins TRBV6-6 to TRBJ1-5; possibly TRBD1 for D (5 bases). The germline V gene encodes CDR1 MNHNY and CDR2 SVGAGI (reference sequence). The CDR3 totals 15 residues. Trimming left V 2 bases short and J 2 bases short, with 10 bases between. CDR3 region: CASSYPGGGNQPQHF. CDR3 in DNA: TGTGCCAGCAGTTACCCCGGGGGTGGCAATCAGCCCCAGCATTTT.

This clone has only a few counts. CDR3 in amino acids: CASSLSTGNTEAFF. The CDR3 DNA is TGTGCCAGCAGTTTATCAACAGGGAACACTGAAGCTTTCTTT. The rearrangement links TRBV27 to TRBJ1-1, with a possible D match to TRBD1 (5 bases). The CDR3 extends over 14 amino acids. V was shortened by 0 bases and J by 1 base, with 6 bases between the two germline ends. Germline V gives CDR1 MNHEY, CDR2 SMNVEV (reference sequence).

The chain carries TRBV9 and TRBJ2-7; 8 bases align to TRBD2. Germline CDR1 and CDR2: SGDLS and YYNGEE. The V segment lost 3 bases and the J segment 4 bases; nucleotides outside the gene matches: 3. The CDR3 totals 13 residues. The CDR3 loop reads CASSASGGYEQYF. The CDR3 DNA follows: TGTGCCAGCAGCGCGAGCGGGGGATACGAGCAGTACTTC. The entire variable domain, with the rest obtained from reference TRBV9 and TRBJ2-7, is as follows: DSGVTQTPKHLITATGQRVTLRCSPRSGDLSVYWYQQSLDQGLQFLIQYYNGEERAKGNILERFSAQQFPDLHSELNLSSLELGDSALYFCASSASGGYEQYFGPGTRLTVT.

CDR3 DNA sequence: TGTGCCAGCAGCCCGTTTCCAGGGCTTGACACTGAAGCTTTCTTT. Translating gives CASSPFPGLDTEAFF. The chain combines TRBV14 with TRBJ1-1; TRBD1 might be the D (5 bases). This CDR3 is built from 15 residues. V shed 4 bases and J shed 3 bases, with 15 bases lying between them. Germline V gene data show CDR1 as SGHDN and CDR2 as FVKESK.